This TCR beta chain was found in a study of Graves' ophthalmopathy and Graves' hyperthyroidism. The germline gives CDR1 MDHEN, CDR2 SYDVKM. The CDR3 extends over 12 amino acids. V was pared by 10 bases and J by 4 bases, with 13 bases between. At least ten counts were recorded for this clonotype. The authors amplified TCR beta CDR3 regions, and they did so from RNA transcripts for repertoire sequencing. An initial RT-PCR round employing HTBI primers preceded a second-round multiplex PCR. TCRdb passed the multiplex PCR reads through MiXCR, listing each CDR3 protein once. The sample holds about 500,000 distinct CDR3 sequences, about 15% seen once. Clinical symptoms and serum thyroxine were used for diagnosis; TRAb, thyroid ultrasound and orbital computed tomography were also relied on.

Sequencing was carried out using blood. The chain uses TRBV28 and TRBJ1-2; tentative D call: TRBD1 (5 bases). The receptor comes from a woman under 40 with Graves' ophthalmopathy. The CDR3: CATNWGTYGYTF. CDR3 DNA sequence: TGTGCCACAAATTGGGGGACCTATGGCTACACCTTC.